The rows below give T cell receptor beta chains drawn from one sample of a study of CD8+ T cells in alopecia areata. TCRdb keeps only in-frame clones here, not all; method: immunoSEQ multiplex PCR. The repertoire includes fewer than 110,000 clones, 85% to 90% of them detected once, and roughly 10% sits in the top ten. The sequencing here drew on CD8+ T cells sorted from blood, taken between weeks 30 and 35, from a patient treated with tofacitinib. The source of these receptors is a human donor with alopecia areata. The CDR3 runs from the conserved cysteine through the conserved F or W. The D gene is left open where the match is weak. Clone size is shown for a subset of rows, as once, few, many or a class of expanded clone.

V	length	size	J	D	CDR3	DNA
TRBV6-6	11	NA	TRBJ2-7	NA	CASSPSDEQYF	TGTGCCAGCAGCCCTTCGGACGAGCAGTACTTC
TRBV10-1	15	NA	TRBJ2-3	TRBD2	CASSASGRSTDTQYF	TGCGCCAGCAGTGCTAGCGGGAGAAGCACAGATACGCAGTATTTT
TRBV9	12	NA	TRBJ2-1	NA	CASSADINEQFF	TGTGCCAGCAGCGCGGACATCAATGAGCAGTTCTTC
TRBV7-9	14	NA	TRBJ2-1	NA	CASSLEVVFDQQFF	TGTGCCAGCAGCTTAGAGGTCGTCTTCGATCAGCAGTTCTTC
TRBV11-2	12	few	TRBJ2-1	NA	CASSLIRDEQFF	TGTGCCAGCAGCTTAATTAGGGATGAGCAGTTCTTC
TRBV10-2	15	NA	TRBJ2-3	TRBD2	CASTLTSGPPDTQYF	TGCGCCAGCACCCTGACTAGCGGGCCACCAGATACGCAGTATTTT
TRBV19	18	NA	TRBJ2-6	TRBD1	CASYSPRQGESGANVLTF	TGTGCCAGTTACTCCCCCCGACAGGGGGAATCTGGGGCCAACGTCCTGACTTTC
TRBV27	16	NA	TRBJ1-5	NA	CASRKSVGRVNQPQHF	TGTGCCAGCAGGAAGAGTGTGGGCAGGGTCAATCAGCCCCAGCATTTT
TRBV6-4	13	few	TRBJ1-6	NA	CASSDSDSSPLHF	TGTGCCAGCAGTGACTCGGACAGTTCACCCCTCCACTTT
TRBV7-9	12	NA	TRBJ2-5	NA	CASSFAGETQYF	TGTGCCAGCAGCTTCGCCGGCGAGACCCAGTACTTC
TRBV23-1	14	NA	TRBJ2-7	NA	CASRLSAGRGEQYF	TGCGCCAGCAGATTATCGGCTGGACGAGGCGAGCAGTACTTC
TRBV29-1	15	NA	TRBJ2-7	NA	CSGSKGDPPFAEQYF	TGCAGCGGCTCGAAGGGGGACCCCCCATTCGCCGAGCAGTACTTC
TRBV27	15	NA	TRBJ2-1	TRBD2	CASSSLAGTYNEQFF	TGTGCCAGCAGTTCTTTAGCGGGTACCTACAATGAGCAGTTCTTC
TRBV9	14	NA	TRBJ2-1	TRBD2	CASSVELAGNEQFF	TGTGCCAGCAGCGTAGAACTAGCGGGCAATGAGCAGTTCTTC
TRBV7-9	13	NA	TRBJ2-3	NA	CASSWQGTDTQYF	TGTGCCAGCAGCTGGCAGGGAACGGATACGCAGTATTTT
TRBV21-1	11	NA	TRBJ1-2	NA	CASSIVDGYTF	TGTGCCAGCAGCATTGTGGATGGCTACACCTTC
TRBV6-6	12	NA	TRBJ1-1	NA	CATGRVSTEAFF	TGTGCCACCGGAAGGGTGAGCACTGAAGCTTTCTTT
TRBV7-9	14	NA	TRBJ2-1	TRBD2	CASSATSGYNEQFF	TGTGCCAGCAGTGCAACTAGCGGATACAATGAGCAGTTCTTC
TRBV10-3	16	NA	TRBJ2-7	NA	CAISDLMANPTYEQYF	TGTGCCATCAGTGATCTCATGGCAAATCCTACTTACGAGCAGTACTTC
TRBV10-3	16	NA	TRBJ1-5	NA	CAISEGSGDYNQPQHF	TGTGCCATCAGTGAAGGCTCGGGAGACTACAATCAGCCCCAGCATTTT
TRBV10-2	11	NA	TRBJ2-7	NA	CASSEVFEQYF	TGCGCCAGCAGTGAGGTATTCGAGCAGTACTTC
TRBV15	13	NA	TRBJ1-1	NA	CATSASGNTEAFF	TGTGCCACCAGCGCCTCAGGGAACACTGAAGCTTTCTTT
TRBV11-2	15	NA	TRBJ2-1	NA	CASSLASEGYNEQFF	TGTGCCAGCAGCTTAGCCTCGGAGGGGTACAATGAGCAGTTCTTC
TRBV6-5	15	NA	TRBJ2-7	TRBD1	CASSTGTGFSNEQYF	TGTGCCAGCAGTACCGGGACAGGGTTTTCTAACGAGCAGTACTTC
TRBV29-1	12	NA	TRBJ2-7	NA	CSVSEIGYEQYF	TGCAGCGTTTCTGAGATCGGCTACGAGCAGTACTTC
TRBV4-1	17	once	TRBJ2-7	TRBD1	CASSQPSLGQGAYEQYF	TGCGCCAGCAGCCAACCCTCCCTAGGACAGGGGGCCTACGAGCAGTACTTC
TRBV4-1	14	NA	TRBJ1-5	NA	CASSQGSSNQPQHF	TGCGCCAGCAGCCAAGGGTCGAGCAATCAGCCCCAGCATTTT
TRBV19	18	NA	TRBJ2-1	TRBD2	CASSWSGTRGGSYNEQFF	TGTGCCAGTAGTTGGTCGGGGACTAGAGGTGGTTCGTACAATGAGCAGTTCTTC
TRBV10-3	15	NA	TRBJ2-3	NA	CAIKKEEEAADTQYF	TGTGCCATCAAGAAGGAGGAGGAAGCGGCAGATACGCAGTATTTT
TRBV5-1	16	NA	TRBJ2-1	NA	CASSLRSGIRRSEQFF	TGCGCCAGCAGCTTGCGCTCCGGGATAAGGCGCAGTGAGCAGTTCTTC
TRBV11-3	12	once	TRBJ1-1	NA	CASSAGDSEAFF	TGTGCCAGCAGCGCGGGCGATTCTGAAGCTTTCTTT
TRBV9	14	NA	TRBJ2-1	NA	CASSVAVSYNEQFF	TGTGCCAGCAGCGTAGCAGTGTCCTACAATGAGCAGTTCTTC
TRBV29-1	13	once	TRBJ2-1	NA	CSVAPRGYNEQFF	TGCAGCGTTGCTCCCCGGGGCTACAATGAGCAGTTCTTC
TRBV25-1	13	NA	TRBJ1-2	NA	CASSDGDARGYTF	TGTGCCAGCAGTGACGGGGACGCTAGGGGCTACACCTTC
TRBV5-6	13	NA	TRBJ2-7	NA	CASSLGQSHEQYF	TGTGCCAGCAGCTTGGGACAGTCCCACGAGCAGTACTTC
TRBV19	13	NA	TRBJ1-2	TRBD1	CATTGQDYYGYTF	TGTGCCACTACGGGACAGGACTACTATGGCTACACCTTC
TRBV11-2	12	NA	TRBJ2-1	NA	CASSLERNEQFF	TGTGCCAGCAGCTTAGAGAGGAATGAGCAGTTCTTC
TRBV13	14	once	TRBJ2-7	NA	CASSLGRQSYEQYF	TGTGCCAGCAGCTTAGGCCGTCAGTCCTACGAGCAGTACTTC
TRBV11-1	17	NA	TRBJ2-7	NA	CASSSEATHPTNYEQYF	TGTGCCAGCAGCTCGGAGGCTACCCACCCTACCAATTACGAGCAGTACTTC
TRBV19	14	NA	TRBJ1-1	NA	CASSISQRNTEAFF	TGTGCCAGTAGTATATCCCAGCGAAACACTGAAGCTTTCTTT
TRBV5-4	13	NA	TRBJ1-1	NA	CASSLSVNTEAFF	TGTGCCAGCAGCTTGTCGGTGAACACTGAAGCTTTCTTT
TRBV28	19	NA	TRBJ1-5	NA	CASSQTLPGAHFWNQPQHF	TGTGCCAGCAGTCAGACGTTGCCCGGGGCTCATTTTTGGAATCAGCCCCAGCATTTT
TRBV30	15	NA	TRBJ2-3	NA	CAWSPRDPYTDTQYF	TGTGCCTGGAGTCCCCGGGACCCCTACACAGATACGCAGTATTTT